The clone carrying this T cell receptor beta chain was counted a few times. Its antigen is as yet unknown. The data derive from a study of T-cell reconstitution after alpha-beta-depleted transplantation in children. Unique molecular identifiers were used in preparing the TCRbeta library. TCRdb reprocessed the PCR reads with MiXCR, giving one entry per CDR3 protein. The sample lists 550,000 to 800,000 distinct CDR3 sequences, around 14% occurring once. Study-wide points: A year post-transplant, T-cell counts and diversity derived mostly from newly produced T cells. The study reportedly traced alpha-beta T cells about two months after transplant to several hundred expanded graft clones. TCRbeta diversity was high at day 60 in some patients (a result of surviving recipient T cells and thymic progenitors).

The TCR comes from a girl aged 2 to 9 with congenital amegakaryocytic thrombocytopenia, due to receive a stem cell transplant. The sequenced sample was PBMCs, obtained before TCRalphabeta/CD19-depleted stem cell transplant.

DNA of the CDR3: TGTGCCAGCAGTGAATTGCCATCTAGCGGGAGAGAGACCCAGTACTTC. It translates to CASSELPSSGRETQYF. V is TRBV25-1 and J is TRBJ2-5, with TRBD2 matching 10 bases. Germline V gene lookup returns CDR1 MGHDK and CDR2 SYGVNS. CDR3 length equals 16 residues. V lost 1 base, J lost 4 bases, and 6 bases stayed unmatched. Complete variable domain (other parts from reference TRBV25-1 and TRBJ2-5): EADIYQTPRYLVIGTGKKITLECSQTMGHDKMYWYQQDPGMELHLIHYSYGVNSTEKGDLSSESTVSRIRTEHFPLTLESARPSHTSQYLCASSELPSSGRETQYFGPGTRLLVL.